Listed here are 2 T cell receptor beta chains from one sample, sequenced in a study of CD8+ T cells in alopecia areata (dated by TCRdb to 2017 to 2018). Library creation used the immunoSEQ multiplex PCR assay. RNA was extracted from all samples and reverse transcribed into cDNA, which served as template for TCR sequencing. TCRdb took this table from immuneACCESS and kept in-frame rearrangements with V and J called. Such tables lack part of the clones; where checked against another copy, unresolved V genes explain under half of the gap, and the rest is unexplained. This sample has about 210,000 clones in its table, and roughly two fifths of those were observed once. Over 2.5% of the sample is taken by the ten largest. The treatment or condition label of this sample denotes: oral pan-JAK inhibitor, 5-10 mg twice daily. The sample was CD4+ T cells sorted from blood, taken between weeks 36 and 40, from a patient treated with tofacitinib. The receptors originated from a human donor with alopecia areata.

The chain combines TRBV4-2 with TRBJ2-5; no clear D. The germline V gene encodes CDR1 LGHNA and CDR2 YNFKEQ. The CDR3 sequence is 15 residues long. V shed 5 bases and J shed 5 bases, with 18 bases lying between them. CDR3 protein: CASSSKAERIETQYF. The CDR3, as DNA: TGTGCCAGCAGCTCAAAGGCAGAGAGAATTGAGACCCAGTACTTC.

The rearrangement joins TRBV28 to TRBJ2-6, with D maybe TRBD1 (5 bases). Between the trimmed V and J ends, which lost 5 bases and 3 bases, there was a span of 8 bases. The germline gives CDR1 MDHEN, CDR2 SYDVKM. The CDR3 consists of 14 residues. CDR3 loop: CASSERGGANVLTF. CDR3 DNA: TGTGCCAGCAGTGAAAGGGGTGGGGCCAACGTCCTGACTTTC.